This T cell receptor (beta chain) appears in the sequencing data of a study of spatial heterogeneity in lung cancer. Time point described: sample taken at primary tumor resection. Untreated early-stage non-small cell lung cancer patients, approximately 79 in total, were the donors. Whole RNA obtained from tumor, nontumor lung or frozen PBMC underwent sequencing without sorting. Unique molecular identifiers, one per molecule, were present on every TCR cDNA molecule. Each CDR3 protein is one row after TCRdb ran MiXCR on the 5' RACE reads. Of several thousand distinct CDR3 sequences detected, roughly 15% appear once; the ten largest clones hold approximately 15%. The CDR3 sequence is 16 residues long. Trimming cost V 5 bases and J 4 bases; bases outside gene matches: 10. Germline lookup yields CDR1 LGHNA and CDR2 YNFKEQ. This clonotype has at least ten counts.

The receptor was derived from a male donor with early-stage non-small cell lung cancer. Sequences were derived from normal lung tissue next to the tumor, sampled at surgery. This chain connects TRBV4-2 to TRBJ1-2; 10 positions match TRBD1. CDR3 loop: CASSVIPGTGAYGYTF. In DNA form, the CDR3 reads TGTGCCAGCAGCGTCATTCCCGGGACAGGGGCCTATGGCTACACCTTC.